What follows describes a single TCR beta chain. Antigen specificity is unknown. UMIs were included in TCR beta cDNA generated by 5'RACE template switching. TCRdb re-called the 5' RACE reads, yielding one record per CDR3 amino acid sequence without DNA. In total, the table holds some 440,000 distinct CDR3 sequences. The data were taken from a study of T cells expressing NK-cell markers. About the study: Seven HCMV-seropositive donors and one seronegative donor made up the eight sequenced donors. Study conclusions and caveats: A handful of donors likewise had their CD3+CD56-NKG2C+ fraction led by these clonotypes.

The germline gives CDR1 GTSNPN, CDR2 SVGIG (reference sequence). The CDR3 consists of 13 residues. The receptor was isolated from a woman in her forties or fifties in good health. This chain joins TRBV30 and TRBJ2-3; the D gene TCRdb calls, TRBD2, cannot be checked with no DNA. Sequencing was carried out using blood T cells: a sorted CD56 or NKG2C T cell subset, CD4+ or CD8+ T cells, or bulk PBMC T cells (not recorded which). CDR3 amino acids: CATQREGVDTQYF.